This T cell receptor (beta chain) is from a study of blood T cells in healthy people across ages. CDR3 length: 16 amino acids. Germline CDR1 MNHEY, CDR2 SVGEGT. V was trimmed by 0 bases and J by 7 bases, leaving 18 bases between them. The use of a sample-barcoded 5' primer and a J-beta primer mix characterized a second PCR of roughly 7 to 12 cycles. TCRdb independently ran MiXCR on the 5' RACE reads; one entry per CDR3 protein. The table has some 640,000 distinct CDR3 sequences, around 48% seen once; the top ten hold under 35%. Each donor had around 10 milliliters of peripheral blood drawn. As concerns this clonotype: What it recognizes is unknown.

Study-wide points: Underestimates were what the diversity estimates from one million T cells were considered to be.

The chain carries TRBV6-2 or TRBV6-3 and TRBJ1-2; maybe TRBD1 (5 bases). This TCR came from a woman aged 55-70 years in good health. The sample taken for sequencing was blood. The CDR3, as DNA: TGTGCCAGCAGTTACTCGACAGTCATGGAGTACGCTGGCTACACCTTC. As protein: CASSYSTVMEYAGYTF.